These 18 T cell receptor beta chains came from one sample sequenced in a study of T cell clonotyping in hematopoietic cell transplantation. Time point here: recipient sample about 28 days before transplant, after cytoreduction. Method: immunoSEQ multiplex PCR; TCRdb's copy keeps in-frame clones and lacks some. Here the sample spans roughly 46,000 clones, around 83% being singletons. The sequences come from peripheral blood mononuclear cells, collected before stem cell transplant. The receptors stem from a man aged 55 to 69 with myelodysplastic syndrome. Some clones in this sample may be carry-over from other donors' samples.

The chain carries TRBV5-6 and TRBJ2-5; no firm D call. V gave up 3 bases and J gave up 7 bases, with 13 bases separating them. Germline CDR1 and CDR2: SGHDT and YYEEEE. This CDR3 is built from 13 residues. CDR3 in amino acids: CASSYGSPGTQYF. The CDR3 DNA follows: TGTGCCAGCAGCTACGGCAGCCCAGGGACCCAGTACTTC.

The chain carries TRBV6-6 and TRBJ1-5, with D maybe TRBD1 (5 bases). V shed 4 bases and J shed 6 bases, with 13 bases lying between them. The CDR3 is 14 residues long. From germline, CDR1 is MNHNY and CDR2 SVGAGI (reference sequence). Here the CDR3 reads CASSLGEGSQPQHF. For the CDR3, the DNA is TGTGCCAGCAGTTTAGGGGAAGGGAGTCAGCCCCAGCATTTT.

V and J are TRBV6-6 and TRBJ2-3; a weak D match, TRBD1 (6 bases). Germline loops: CDR1 MNHNY, CDR2 SVGAGI (reference sequence). The CDR3 spans 15 residues. V dropped 6 bases and J dropped 3 bases, with 16 bases sitting between them. In nucleotides, the CDR3 is TGTGCCAGCAGGGAGCACAGGGTTGGGACAGATACGCAGTATTTT. Translated, it gives CASREHRVGTDTQYF.

V and J are TRBV30 and TRBJ2-5; 10 bases match TRBD1. Unmatched junction bases numbered 6, after V lost 0 bases and J lost 5 bases. There are 15 residues in the CDR3. Germline-derived CDR1 and CDR2 are GTSNPN and SVGIG (reference sequence). The CDR3 DNA is TGTGCCTGGAGTGTGTTGGGACAGGGGTCGGAGACCCAGTACTTC. This encodes CAWSVLGQGSETQYF.

A few counts support this clone. This chain links TRBV6-5 with TRBJ1-2; tentative D call: TRBD1 (6 bases). This CDR3 spans 15 amino acids. Germline assignment: CDR1 MNHEY and CDR2 SVGAGI. Trimming left V 6 bases short and J 2 bases short, with 16 bases between. The CDR3 region is CASRPLTGNNYGYTF. For the CDR3, the DNA is TGTGCCAGCAGGCCCTTAACAGGGAACAACTATGGCTACACCTTC.

The rearrangement links TRBV7-2 to TRBJ2-3; 12 bases fit TRBD2. The CDR3 totals 14 residues. Germline-derived CDR1 and CDR2 are SGHTA and FQGNSA. Trimming cost V 2 bases and J 13 bases; bases outside gene matches: 7. The DNA of the CDR3 is TGTGCCAGCAGCTTACGGGGTACTAGCGGGGGGAAGTATTTT. This gives the protein CASSLRGTSGGKYF.

V is TRBV7-2 and J is TRBJ1-1; TRBD1 is a possible D gene (6 bases). The CDR3 covers 14 residues. Trimming took off 5 bases at V and 5 bases at J, with 15 bases between the two ends. Germline loops: CDR1 SGHTA, CDR2 FQGNSA. The CDR3 nucleotides read TGTGCCAGCAGCGTAAAGGGGGGTGGAACTGAAGCTTTCTTT. Residues: CASSVKGGGTEAFF. The full variable domain, in which reference TRBV7-2 and TRBJ1-1 provide the parts outside the CDR3, is GAGVSQSPSNKVTEKGKDVELRCDPISGHTALYWYRQSLGQGLEFLIYFQGNSAPDKSGLPSDRFSAERTGGSVSTLTIQRTQQEDSAVYLCASSVKGGGTEAFFGQGTRLTVV.

For the CDR3, the DNA is TGTGCCAGCAGCGTAGCTGATACGCAGTATTTT. It codes for CASSVADTQYF. The V call is TRBV9, the J call TRBJ2-3; D is undetermined. The ends were cut back, 0 bases at V and 6 bases at J, with 2 bases in the middle. The CDR3 loop spans 11 amino acids. Germline CDR1 and CDR2: SGDLS and YYNGEE.

On this clone: One junction end disagrees with the germline gene, perhaps due to a read error. The chain carries TRBV7-9 and TRBJ1-2; 9 bases are shared with TRBD1. The CDR3 loop spans 14 amino acids. Germline lookup yields CDR1 SEHNR and CDR2 FQNEAQ (reference sequence). CDR3 DNA sequence: TGTGCCAGCAGCTTAGCGCCGGGACAGGGATACTCCCACTTC. As protein: CASSLAPGQGYSHF.

CDR3 coding DNA: TGTGCCAGCAGTCGTGACAGGGAGGTGGTAGATACGCAGTATTTT. This encodes CASSRDREVVDTQYF. The rearrangement joins TRBV25-1 to TRBJ2-3; possibly TRBD1 for D (7 bases). Trimming removed 5 bases at V and 5 bases at J, with 17 bases between. The CDR3 sequence is 15 residues long. Per germline, CDR1 MGHDK and CDR2 SYGVNS.

This rearrangement joins TRBV6-1 to TRBJ1-1; unclear D gene. The CDR3 is 16 residues long. Trimming pared 0 bases from V and 1 base from J, leaving 12 bases between. The germline V gene has CDR1 MNHNS and CDR2 SASEGT. This CDR3 reads CASSEALNRRNTEAFF. CDR3 sequence (DNA): TGTGCCAGCAGTGAAGCCCTGAATAGGAGGAACACTGAAGCTTTCTTT.

V gene TRBV2 combines with J gene TRBJ2-7; no clear D. From germline, CDR1 is SNHLY and CDR2 FYNNEI. Trimming took off 0 bases at V and 5 bases at J, with 8 bases between the two ends. The CDR3 sequence is 13 residues long. CDR3 DNA sequence: TGTGCCAGCAGTGAAGCGATAGAAAACGAGCAGTACTTC. This codes for CASSEAIENEQYF.

By share, this clone ranks as medium-sized. The V gene is TRBV6-5, the J gene TRBJ1-1, with TRBD1 as a possible D gene (6 bases). CDR1 is MNHEY and CDR2 is SVGAGI in the germline V gene. V gave up 0 bases and J gave up 4 bases, with 12 bases separating them. The CDR3 loop spans 15 amino acids. CDR3 DNA: TGTGCCAGCAGTTACTCGACAACAGGGACCACTGAAGCTTTCTTT. This codes for CASSYSTTGTTEAFF.

The rearrangement joins TRBV11-2 to TRBJ2-7, with D tentatively TRBD1 (5 bases). Trimming took off 5 bases at V and 8 bases at J, with 13 bases between the two ends. The CDR3 contains 12 residues. Per germline, CDR1 SGHAT and CDR2 FQNNGV. CDR3 DNA sequence: TGTGCCAGCAGCCGAGACAGTCATAAGCAGTACTTC. Protein: CASSRDSHKQYF.

This sequence joins TRBV7-2 and TRBJ1-5; D gene uncertain. Per germline, CDR1 SGHTA and CDR2 FQGNSA. V lost 4 bases, J lost 3 bases, and 7 bases lay in between. The CDR3 spans 13 residues. CDR3 sequence reads: CASSSAFNQPQHF. The CDR3 DNA is TGTGCCAGCAGCTCTGCATTCAATCAGCCCCAGCATTTT.

J is TRBJ2-2 and V is TRBV5-1, with 10 bases fitting TRBD2. Germline V gives CDR1 SGHRS, CDR2 YFSETQ. V shed 0 bases and J 2 bases; nucleotides not matched to a gene: 7. The CDR3 runs 18 residues. CDR3 sequence (DNA): TGCGCCAGCAGCTTGGTGTTTCAGCGGGGGGGCAACACCGGGGAGCTGTTTTTT. Residues: CASSLVFQRGGNTGELFF.

This clone was recorded once. The chain carries TRBV28 and TRBJ2-2, with 11 positions matching TRBD2. Germline V gene lookup returns CDR1 MDHEN and CDR2 SYDVKM. This CDR3 is built from 17 residues. The junction had 8 bases not matched to a gene; V was cut back by 5 bases and J by 3 bases. The CDR3 bases are TGTGCCAGCAGTCCACAGACTAGCGGGGCCTACACCGGGGAGCTGTTTTTT. This gives the protein CASSPQTSGAYTGELFF.

CDR3 DNA sequence: TGTGCCAGCAGTTGGGACAGTGGCTCCTACAATGAGCAGTTCTTC. This codes for CASSWDSGSYNEQFF. This sequence joins TRBV2 and TRBJ2-1; 7 bases match TRBD1. Germline V gives CDR1 SNHLY, CDR2 FYNNEI. Trimming cost V 5 bases and J 0 bases; bases outside gene matches: 4. CDR3 length: 15 amino acids.